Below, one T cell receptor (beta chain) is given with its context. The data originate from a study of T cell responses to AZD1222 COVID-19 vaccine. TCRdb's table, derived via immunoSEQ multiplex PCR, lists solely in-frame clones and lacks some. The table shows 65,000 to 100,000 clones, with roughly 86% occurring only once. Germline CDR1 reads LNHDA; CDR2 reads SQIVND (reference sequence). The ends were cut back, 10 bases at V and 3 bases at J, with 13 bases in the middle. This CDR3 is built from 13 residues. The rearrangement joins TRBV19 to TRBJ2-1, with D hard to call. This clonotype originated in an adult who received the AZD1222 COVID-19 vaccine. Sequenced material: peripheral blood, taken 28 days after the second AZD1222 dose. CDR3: CAISPTIYNEQFF. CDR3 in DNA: TGTGCCATATCCCCTACTATCTACAATGAGCAGTTCTTC.